What follows is one T cell receptor beta chain and its context. The data stem from a study of blood T cells in healthy people across ages. Primers used in a second PCR of about 6 to 11 cycles were a sample-barcoded 5' primer and a J-beta primer mix. Each cDNA molecule was tagged by a template-switch adaptor with 12 random nucleotides. MiXCR was run by TCRdb on the 5' RACE reads, yielding one entry per CDR3 protein. The table includes about 830,000 distinct CDR3 sequences, about 62% detected once. Germline V gene data show CDR1 as SGHAT and CDR2 as FQNNGV. This CDR3 comprises 14 residues. V was shortened by 2 bases and J by 4 bases, with 6 bases between the two germline ends. Every donor gave 9.5 to 10 milliliters of peripheral blood.

Material: blood. The clonotype comes from a man aged 30 to 45 in good health. The chain carries TRBV11-2 and TRBJ1-6; no clear D gene. The CDR3 here is CASSLLQYNSPLHF. The CDR3 DNA follows: TGTGCCAGCAGCTTACTACAATATAATTCACCCCTCCACTTT.